This TCR beta chain was recovered during a study of regulatory T cells in long-lasting Graves disease. As for the study in general: Persistent cases were those of Graves' disease that involved over 5 years of antithyroid drugs with positive TSH receptor antibodies.

This CDR3 has 14 residues. Germline-derived CDR1 and CDR2 are SGHTA and FQGTGA. V dropped 5 bases and J dropped 4 bases, with 15 bases sitting between them. General observations from the study: Gene preferences differed: TRBV28, TRBJ1-2, TRBJ2-5 in persistent cases. Clonotypes that were public and shared totalled 2,500 to 3,000 in persistent patients versus around 970 in new patients.

Notes on this clonotype: Antigen specificity is unknown.

Noted time point: persistent/refractory GD, antithyroid drugs over 5 years with positive TRAb. There was RNA extracted from PBMCs, and the TCR library was made from it. TCR beta libraries were built with iRepertoire HTBI primers and Arm-PCR of CDR3 regions. TCRdb re-derived calls from the multiplex PCR reads in MiXCR, one entry per CDR3 protein. The sample lists more than 650,000 distinct CDR3 sequences, about 30% occurring once. V and J are TRBV7-3 and TRBJ2-7; D might be TRBD1 (6 bases). The clonotype comes from a female donor with Graves disease. The sequencing here drew on peripheral blood mononuclear cells (PBMCs), taken when the disease was refractory, from a patient treated with antithyroid drugs. This CDR3 is CASSLPGQWYEQYF. As DNA, the CDR3 is TGTGCCAGCAGCCTCCCGGGACAATGGTACGAGCAGTACTTC.